The next 14 T cell receptor beta chains were all read from a single sample in a study of Graves' ophthalmopathy and Graves' hyperthyroidism. Investigators amplified TCR beta CDR3 regions from RNA transcripts. Scientists carried out first-round RT-PCR using HTBI primers and then a second-round multiplex PCR. Using its own MiXCR run on the multiplex PCR reads, TCRdb lists one record per CDR3 protein. The profile shows 680,000 or so distinct CDR3 sequences, about a fifth of them singletons. Source material: peripheral blood. Receptor source: a woman under 30 with stable Graves' hyperthyroidism. Some clones in this sample may be carry-over from other donors' samples.

This clonotype was seen once. The CDR3 here is CASSPPDRSLGELFF. The DNA for the CDR3 is TGTGCCAGCAGCCCTCCGGACAGGTCCTTAGGGGAGCTGTTTTTT. The chain is built from TRBV28 and TRBJ2-2; 7 bases map to TRBD1. Germline-derived CDR1 and CDR2 are MDHEN and SYDVKM. Trimming took 6 bases from V and 8 from J; bases not matched to a gene: 12. The CDR3 totals 15 residues.

Regarding this clonotype: A read error may explain this, as a much larger clone is one base away. The CDR3 sequence is CASRQQGSQPPHF. The CDR3 DNA reads TGTGCCAGCAGGCAACAGGGCAGTCAGCCCCCGCATTTT. The V and J genes are TRBV12-3 or TRBV12-4 and TRBJ1-5, with D perhaps matching TRBD1 (6 bases). The length of the CDR3 is 13 residues.

The sample holds many counts of this clonotype. This rearrangement joins TRBV11-2 to TRBJ1-1; D is undetermined. This CDR3 has 15 amino acids. V was shortened by 2 bases and J by 1 base, with 11 bases between the two germline ends. Germline assignment: CDR1 SGHAT and CDR2 FQNNGV. CDR3 sequence (DNA): TGTGCCAGCAGCTTAAATACAGACCCGAACACTGAAGCTTTCTTT. This encodes CASSLNTDPNTEAFF. The whole variable domain, remainder taken from reference TRBV11-2 and TRBJ1-1, is EAGVAQSPRYKIIEKRQSVAFWCNPISGHATLYWYQQILGQGPKLLIQFQNNGVVDDSQLPKDRFSAERLKGVDSTLKIQPAKLEDSAVYLCASSLNTDPNTEAFFGQGTRLTVV.

This clonotype has a count of ten or more. The chain is built from TRBV28 and TRBJ2-7; possibly TRBD1 for D (6 bases). V lost 7 bases, J lost 6 bases, and 13 bases lay in between. Germline V gene sequence: CDR1 MDHEN, CDR2 SYDVKM. There are 12 residues in the CDR3. The CDR3 reads CASTGQFIEQYF. The CDR3 bases are TGTGCCAGCACCGGACAGTTTATCGAGCAGTACTTC.

This chain uses TRBV30 with TRBJ1-1; D is unclear. The V and J ends lost 2 bases and 1 base respectively, with 11 bases between them. Germline V gene data show CDR1 as GTSNPN and CDR2 as SVGIG (reference sequence). The CDR3 sequence is 14 residues long. DNA for the CDR3: TGTGCCTGGAGTCCGGGCAGAAGGAACACTGAAGCTTTCTTT. Amino acid sequence: CAWSPGRRNTEAFF.

This chain joins TRBV6-2 or TRBV6-3 and TRBJ2-7, with D hard to call. Deletions cut 4 bases from V and 3 bases from J, with 10 bases between. CDR3 length: 13 residues. The germline CDR1 and CDR2 sequences are MNHEY and SVGEGT. The CDR3: CASSSRASYEQYF. For the CDR3, the DNA is TGTGCCAGCAGTTCTCGGGCGAGCTACGAGCAGTACTTC.

The V and J genes are TRBV28 and TRBJ2-7; TRBD1 agrees at 8 bases. CDR3 length: 14 residues. V shed 6 bases, J shed 2 bases, and the junction held 6 bases outside the gene matches. CDR1 is MDHEN, CDR2 SYDVKM, per germline. CDR3 sequence (DNA): TGTGCCAGCAGAACCGGACAGGGAGCCTACGAGCAGTACTTC. Its translation is CASRTGQGAYEQYF.

Many counts were recorded for this clonotype. The chain uses TRBV12-3 or TRBV12-4 and TRBJ2-2; 10 bases match TRBD1. CDR3 size: 16 residues. Trimming took 4 bases from V and 7 from J; bases not matched to a gene: 9. The CDR3 spells CASSWRTGGEGGELFF. As DNA, the CDR3 is TGTGCCAGCAGTTGGAGGACAGGGGGAGAGGGCGGGGAGCTGTTTTTT.

Many counts were recorded for this clonotype. The rearrangement joins TRBV12-3 or TRBV12-4 to TRBJ1-5; D unclear. The CDR3 totals 14 residues. Trimming cost V 3 bases and J 4 bases, with 10 bases left between them. CDR3 DNA: TGTGCCAGCAGTTTCGACCCGTGGAATCAGCCCCAGCATTTT. This encodes CASSFDPWNQPQHF.

The V and J genes are TRBV20-1 and TRBJ2-7; 14 bases map to TRBD2. After removal of 5 bases from V and 6 bases from J, the junction contained 0 bases not matched to a gene. This CDR3 region has 12 residues. From germline, CDR1 is DFQATT and CDR2 SNEGSKA (reference sequence). CDR3 nucleotide sequence: TGCAGTGCTGGGACTAGCGGGAGCGAGCAGTACTTC. Its translation: CSAGTSGSEQYF.

The V and J genes are TRBV9 and TRBJ2-2; D is uncertain. This CDR3 has 16 amino acids. Germline values: CDR1 SGDLS, CDR2 YYNGEE. V dropped 4 bases and J dropped 7 bases, with 20 bases sitting between them. CDR3 residues: CASSPRRQPVNGELFF. The DNA for the CDR3 is TGTGCCAGCAGCCCCCGGAGACAACCCGTGAACGGGGAGCTGTTTTTT.

This clonotype was detected many times. The chain has TRBV29-1 and TRBJ2-7, with D perhaps matching TRBD1 (5 bases). In germline, CDR1 is SQVTM, CDR2 ANQGSEA. The CDR3 sequence is 15 residues long. V lost 4 bases to trimming and J lost 2 bases, with 18 bases between them. As DNA, the CDR3 is TGCAGCGTTGTTCGCCAAGACAGTCCGACCTACGAGCAGTACTTC. It is translated as CSVVRQDSPTYEQYF.

The table lists this clonotype with many counts. This chain connects TRBV2 to TRBJ2-5; D not resolved. The length of the CDR3 is 12 residues. The germline V gene has CDR1 SNHLY and CDR2 FYNNEI. V was pared by 6 bases and J by 2 bases, with 7 bases between. CDR3 in amino acids: CASRIQQETQYF. The CDR3 DNA is TGTGCCAGCAGGATTCAACAAGAGACCCAGTACTTC. Variable domain in full (rest from reference TRBV2 and TRBJ2-5): EPEVTQTPSHQVTQMGQEVILRCVPISNHLYFYWYRQILGQKVEFLVSFYNNEISEKSEIFDDQFSVERPDGSNFTLKIRSTKLEDSAMYFCASRIQQETQYFGPGTRLLVL.

The sample holds a few counts of this clonotype. The V call is TRBV4-2, the J call TRBJ2-5, with 7 bases matching TRBD1. The junction had 6 bases not matched to a gene; V was cut back by 1 base and J by 1 base. The CDR3 spans 16 residues. The V gene's germline CDR1 is LGHNA and CDR2 YNFKEQ. The CDR3 protein is CASSQADRPPQETQYF. CDR3 DNA: TGTGCCAGCAGCCAAGCGGACAGGCCACCCCAAGAGACCCAGTACTTC.